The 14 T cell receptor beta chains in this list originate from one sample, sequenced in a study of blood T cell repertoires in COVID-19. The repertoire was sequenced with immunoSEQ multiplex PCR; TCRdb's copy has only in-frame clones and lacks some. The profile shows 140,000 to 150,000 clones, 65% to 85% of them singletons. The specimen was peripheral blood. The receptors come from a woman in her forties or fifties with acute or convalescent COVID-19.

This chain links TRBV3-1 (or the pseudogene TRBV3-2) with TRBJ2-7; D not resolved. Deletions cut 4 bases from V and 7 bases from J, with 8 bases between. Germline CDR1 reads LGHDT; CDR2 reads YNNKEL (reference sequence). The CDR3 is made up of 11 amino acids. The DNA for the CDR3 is TGTGCCAGCAGCCCCGGAGAGGAGCAGTACTTC. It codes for CASSPGEEQYF.

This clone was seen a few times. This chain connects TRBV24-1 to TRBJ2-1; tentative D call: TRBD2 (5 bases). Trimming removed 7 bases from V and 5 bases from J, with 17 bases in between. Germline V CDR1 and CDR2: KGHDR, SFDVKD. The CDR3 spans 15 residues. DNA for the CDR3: TGTGCCACCAGGGGTGACGGGGAGCTTGACAATGAGCAGTTCTTC. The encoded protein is CATRGDGELDNEQFF.

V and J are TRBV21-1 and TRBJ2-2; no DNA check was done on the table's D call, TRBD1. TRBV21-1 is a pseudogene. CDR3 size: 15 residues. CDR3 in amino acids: CASSKIQGVTGELFF. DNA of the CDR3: TGTGCCAGCAGCAAAATACAGGGGGTCACCGGGGAGCTGTTTTTT.

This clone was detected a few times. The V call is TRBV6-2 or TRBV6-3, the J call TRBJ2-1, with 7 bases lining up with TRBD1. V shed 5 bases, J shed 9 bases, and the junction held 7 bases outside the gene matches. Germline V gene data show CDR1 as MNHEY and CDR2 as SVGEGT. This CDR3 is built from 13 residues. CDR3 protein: CASSLDRDGEQFF. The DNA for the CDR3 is TGTGCCAGCAGTCTCGACAGGGATGGTGAGCAGTTCTTC.

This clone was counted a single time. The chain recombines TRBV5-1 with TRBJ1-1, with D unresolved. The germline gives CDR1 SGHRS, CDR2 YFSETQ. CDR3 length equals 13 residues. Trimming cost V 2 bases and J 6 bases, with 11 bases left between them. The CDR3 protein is CASSFGVRPEAFF. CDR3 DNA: TGCGCCAGCAGCTTTGGAGTGCGCCCTGAAGCTTTCTTT.

The DNA for the CDR3 is TGTGCCAGCAGTTCGTGGGGCGAACAGCCCCAGCATTTT. Residues: CASSSWGEQPQHF. The J gene is TRBJ1-5, the V gene TRBV6-2 or TRBV6-3; tentatively, D is TRBD1 (5 bases). Germline V gives CDR1 MNHEY, CDR2 SVGEGT. V was trimmed by 4 bases and J by 7 bases, leaving 11 bases between them. The CDR3 runs to 13 residues.

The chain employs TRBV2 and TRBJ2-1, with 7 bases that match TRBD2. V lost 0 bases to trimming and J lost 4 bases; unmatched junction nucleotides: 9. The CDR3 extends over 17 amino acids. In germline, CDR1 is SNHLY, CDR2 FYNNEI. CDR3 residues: CASSEALGAGRYNEQFF. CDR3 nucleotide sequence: TGTGCCAGCAGTGAAGCGCTTGGAGCGGGGAGATACAATGAGCAGTTCTTC.

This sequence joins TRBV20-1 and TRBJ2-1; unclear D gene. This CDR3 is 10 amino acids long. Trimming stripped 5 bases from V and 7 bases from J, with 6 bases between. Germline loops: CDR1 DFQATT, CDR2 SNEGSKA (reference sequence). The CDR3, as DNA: TGCAGTGCTCTAACTAATGAGCAGTTCTTC. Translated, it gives CSALTNEQFF.

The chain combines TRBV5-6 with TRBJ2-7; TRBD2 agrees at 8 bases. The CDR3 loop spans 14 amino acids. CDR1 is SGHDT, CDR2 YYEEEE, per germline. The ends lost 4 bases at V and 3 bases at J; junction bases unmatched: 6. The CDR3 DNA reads TGTGCCAGCAGCCCGCAACTAGCGGACTACGAGCAGTACTTC. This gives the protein CASSPQLADYEQYF.

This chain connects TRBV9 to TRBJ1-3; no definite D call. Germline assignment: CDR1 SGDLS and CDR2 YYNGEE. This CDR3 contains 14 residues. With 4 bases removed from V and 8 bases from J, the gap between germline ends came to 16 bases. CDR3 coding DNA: TGTGCCAGCAGCATTACACCCTCCGGGGACACCATATATTTT. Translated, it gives CASSITPSGDTIYF.

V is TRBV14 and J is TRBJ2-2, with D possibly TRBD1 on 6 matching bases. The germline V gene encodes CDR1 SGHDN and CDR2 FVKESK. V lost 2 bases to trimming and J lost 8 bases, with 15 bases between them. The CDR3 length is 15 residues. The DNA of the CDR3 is TGTGCCAGCAGCCAATGGACAGTGGCGAAGGGGGAGCTGTTTTTT. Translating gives CASSQWTVAKGELFF.

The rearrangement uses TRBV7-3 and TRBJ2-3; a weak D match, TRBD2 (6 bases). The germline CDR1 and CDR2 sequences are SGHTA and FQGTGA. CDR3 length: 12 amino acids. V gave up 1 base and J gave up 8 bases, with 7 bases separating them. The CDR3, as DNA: TGTGCCAGCAGCTTAAATAGCGGTACGCAGTATTTT. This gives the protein CASSLNSGTQYF.

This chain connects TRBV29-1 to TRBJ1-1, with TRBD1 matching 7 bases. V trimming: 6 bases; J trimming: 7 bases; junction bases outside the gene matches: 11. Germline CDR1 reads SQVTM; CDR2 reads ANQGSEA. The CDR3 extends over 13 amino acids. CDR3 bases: TGCAGCGTCAGTGACAGGGATGGCTTTGAAGCTTTCTTT. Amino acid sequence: CSVSDRDGFEAFF.

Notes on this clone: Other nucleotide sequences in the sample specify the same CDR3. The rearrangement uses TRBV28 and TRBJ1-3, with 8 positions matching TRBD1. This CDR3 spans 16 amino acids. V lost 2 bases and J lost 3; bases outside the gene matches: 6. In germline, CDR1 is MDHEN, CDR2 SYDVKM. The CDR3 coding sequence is TGTGCCAGCAGTTTAAATCAGGGGGCAAGTGGAAACACCATATATTTT. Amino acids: CASSLNQGASGNTIYF.